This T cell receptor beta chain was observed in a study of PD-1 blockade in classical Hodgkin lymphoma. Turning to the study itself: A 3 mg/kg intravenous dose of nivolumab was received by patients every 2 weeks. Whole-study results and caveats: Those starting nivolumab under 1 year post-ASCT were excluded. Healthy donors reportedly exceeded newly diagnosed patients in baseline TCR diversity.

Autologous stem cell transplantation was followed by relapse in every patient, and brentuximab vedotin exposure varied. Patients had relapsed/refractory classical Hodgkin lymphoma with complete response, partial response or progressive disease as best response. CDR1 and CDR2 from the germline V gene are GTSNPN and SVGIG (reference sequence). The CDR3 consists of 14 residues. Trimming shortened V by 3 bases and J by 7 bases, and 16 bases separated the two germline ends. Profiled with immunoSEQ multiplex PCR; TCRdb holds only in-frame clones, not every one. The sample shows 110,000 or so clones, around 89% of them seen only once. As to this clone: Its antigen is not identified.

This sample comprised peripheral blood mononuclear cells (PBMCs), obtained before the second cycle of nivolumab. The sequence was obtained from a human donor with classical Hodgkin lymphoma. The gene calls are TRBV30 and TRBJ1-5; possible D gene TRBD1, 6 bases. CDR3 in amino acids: CAWRAKGGIQPQHF. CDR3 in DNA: TGTGCCTGGAGGGCTAAGGGGGGAATCCAGCCCCAGCATTTT.